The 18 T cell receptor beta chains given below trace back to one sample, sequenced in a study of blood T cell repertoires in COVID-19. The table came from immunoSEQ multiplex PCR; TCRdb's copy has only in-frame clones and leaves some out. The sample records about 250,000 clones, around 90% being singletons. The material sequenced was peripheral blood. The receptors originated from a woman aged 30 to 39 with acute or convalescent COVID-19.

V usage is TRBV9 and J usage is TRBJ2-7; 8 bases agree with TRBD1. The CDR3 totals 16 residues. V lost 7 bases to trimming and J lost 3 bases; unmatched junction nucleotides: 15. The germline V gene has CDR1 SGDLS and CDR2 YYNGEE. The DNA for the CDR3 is TGTGCCAGCGCCGGGATGTCCGGACAGGGAGTCTACGAGCAGTACTTC. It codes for CASAGMSGQGVYEQYF.

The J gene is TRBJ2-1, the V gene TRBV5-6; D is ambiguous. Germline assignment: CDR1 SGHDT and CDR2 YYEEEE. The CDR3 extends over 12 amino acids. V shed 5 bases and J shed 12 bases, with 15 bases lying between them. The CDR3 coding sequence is TGTGCCAGCAGTCTCTCCGGAGTGACGCAGTTCTTC. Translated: CASSLSGVTQFF. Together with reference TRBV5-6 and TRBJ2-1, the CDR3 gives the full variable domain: DAGVTQSPTHLIKTRGQQVTLRCSPKSGHDTVSWYQQALGQGPQFIFQYYEEEERQRGNFPDRFSGHQFPNYSSELNVNALLLGDSALYLCASSLSGVTQFFGPGTRLTVL.

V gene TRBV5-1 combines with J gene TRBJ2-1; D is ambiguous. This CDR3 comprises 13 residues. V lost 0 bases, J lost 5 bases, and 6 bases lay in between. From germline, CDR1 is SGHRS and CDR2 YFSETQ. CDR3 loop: CASSLAQNNEQFF. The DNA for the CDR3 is TGCGCCAGCAGCTTGGCGCAGAACAATGAGCAGTTCTTC.

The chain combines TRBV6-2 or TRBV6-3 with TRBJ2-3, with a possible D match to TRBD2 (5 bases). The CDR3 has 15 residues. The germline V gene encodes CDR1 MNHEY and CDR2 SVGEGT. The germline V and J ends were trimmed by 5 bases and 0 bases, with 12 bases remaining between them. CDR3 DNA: TGTGCCAGCAGTACCGCGGGTACTAGCACAGATACGCAGTATTTT. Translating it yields CASSTAGTSTDTQYF.

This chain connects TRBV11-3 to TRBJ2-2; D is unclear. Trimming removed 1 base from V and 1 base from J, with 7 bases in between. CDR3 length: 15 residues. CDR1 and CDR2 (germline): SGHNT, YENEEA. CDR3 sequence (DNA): TGTGCCAGCAGCTTAGTGGTCGGGAACACCGGGGAGCTGTTTTTT. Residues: CASSLVVGNTGELFF.

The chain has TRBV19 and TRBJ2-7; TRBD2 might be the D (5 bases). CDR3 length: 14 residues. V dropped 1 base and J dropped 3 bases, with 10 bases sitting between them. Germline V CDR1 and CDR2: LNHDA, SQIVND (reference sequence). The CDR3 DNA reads TGTGCCAGTAGTATAGGAGGGAATCTCTACGAGCAGTACTTC. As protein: CASSIGGNLYEQYF.

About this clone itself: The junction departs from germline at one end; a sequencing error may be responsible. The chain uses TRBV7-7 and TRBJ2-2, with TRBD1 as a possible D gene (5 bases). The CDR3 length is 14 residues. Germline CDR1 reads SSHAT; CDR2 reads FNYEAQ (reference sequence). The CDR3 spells CASSSFQGSGELFF. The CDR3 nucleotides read TGTGCTAGCAGCTCATTTCAGGGTAGCGGGGAGCTGTTTTTT. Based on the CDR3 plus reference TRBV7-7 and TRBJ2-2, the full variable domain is GAGVSQSPRYKVTKRGQDVTLRCDPISSHATLYWYQQALGQGPEFLTYFNYEAQPDKSGLPSDRFSAERPEGSISTLTIQRTEQRDSAMYRCASSSFQGSGELFFGEGSRLTVL.

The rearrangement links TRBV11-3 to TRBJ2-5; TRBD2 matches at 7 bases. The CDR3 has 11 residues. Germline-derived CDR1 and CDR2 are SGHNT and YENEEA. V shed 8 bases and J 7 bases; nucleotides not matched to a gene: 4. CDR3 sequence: CASAGEGTQYF. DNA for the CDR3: TGTGCCAGCGCGGGGGAAGGGACCCAGTACTTC.

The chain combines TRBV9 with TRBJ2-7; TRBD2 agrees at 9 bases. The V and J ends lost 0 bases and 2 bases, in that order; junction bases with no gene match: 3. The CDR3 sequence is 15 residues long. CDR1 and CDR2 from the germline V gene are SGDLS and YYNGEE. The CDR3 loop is CASSVEPSGTYEQYF. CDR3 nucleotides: TGTGCCAGCAGCGTAGAGCCTAGCGGGACCTACGAGCAGTACTTC.

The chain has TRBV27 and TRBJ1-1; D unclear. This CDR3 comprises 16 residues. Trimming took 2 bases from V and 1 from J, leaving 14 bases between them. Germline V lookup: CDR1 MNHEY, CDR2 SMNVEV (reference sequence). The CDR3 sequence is CASSLGQNNWNTEAFF. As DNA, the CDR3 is TGTGCCAGCAGTTTAGGGCAAAATAACTGGAACACTGAAGCTTTCTTT.

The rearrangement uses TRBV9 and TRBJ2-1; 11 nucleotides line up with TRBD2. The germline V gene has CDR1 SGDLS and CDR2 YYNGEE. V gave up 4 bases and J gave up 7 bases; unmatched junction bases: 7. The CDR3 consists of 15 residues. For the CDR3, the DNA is TGTGCCAGCAGCTACCTAGCGGGAGGTGCAAATGAGCAGTTCTTC. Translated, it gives CASSYLAGGANEQFF.

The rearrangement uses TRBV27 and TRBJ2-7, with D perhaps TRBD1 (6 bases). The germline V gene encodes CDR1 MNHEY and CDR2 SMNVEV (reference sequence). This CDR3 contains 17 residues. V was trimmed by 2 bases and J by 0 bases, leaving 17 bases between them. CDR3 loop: CASSLRFRQGSSYEQYF. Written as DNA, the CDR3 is TGTGCCAGCAGTTTAAGATTCAGGCAGGGGAGCTCCTACGAGCAGTACTTC.

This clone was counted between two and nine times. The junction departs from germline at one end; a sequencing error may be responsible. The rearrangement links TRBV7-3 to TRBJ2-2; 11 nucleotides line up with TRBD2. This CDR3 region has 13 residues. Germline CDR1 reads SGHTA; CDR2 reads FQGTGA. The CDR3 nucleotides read TGTGCCAGCAGCTTCCTGACTAGCGGGAAGCTGTTTTTT. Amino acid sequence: CASSFLTSGKLFF. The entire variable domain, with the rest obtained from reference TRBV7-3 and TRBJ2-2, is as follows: GAGVSQTPSNKVTEKGKYVELRCDPISGHTALYWYRQSLGQGPEFLIYFQGTGAADDSGLPNDRFFAVRPEGSVSTLKIQRTERGDSAVYLCASSFLTSGKLFFGEGSRLTVL.

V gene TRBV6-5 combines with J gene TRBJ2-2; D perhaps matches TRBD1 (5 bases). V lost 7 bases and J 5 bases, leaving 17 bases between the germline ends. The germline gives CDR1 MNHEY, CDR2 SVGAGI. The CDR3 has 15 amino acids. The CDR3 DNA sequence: TGTGCCAGCACCGCCGGGCACCCAGGGACCGGGGAGCTGTTTTTT. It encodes CASTAGHPGTGELFF.

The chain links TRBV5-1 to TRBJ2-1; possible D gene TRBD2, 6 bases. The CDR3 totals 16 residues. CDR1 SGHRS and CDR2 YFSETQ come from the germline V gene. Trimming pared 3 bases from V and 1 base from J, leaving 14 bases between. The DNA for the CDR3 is TGCGCCAGCAGCTGGGCGCGGGGTGTATCCTACAATGAGCAGTTCTTC. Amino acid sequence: CASSWARGVSYNEQFF.

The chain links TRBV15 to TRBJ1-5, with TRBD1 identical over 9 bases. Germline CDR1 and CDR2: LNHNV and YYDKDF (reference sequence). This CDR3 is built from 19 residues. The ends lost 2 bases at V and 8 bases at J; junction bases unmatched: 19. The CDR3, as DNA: TGTGCCACCAGCAGACCTACACTTCGACAGGGGGTCCCTCAGAAGCCCCAGCATTTT. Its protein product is CATSRPTLRQGVPQKPQHF.

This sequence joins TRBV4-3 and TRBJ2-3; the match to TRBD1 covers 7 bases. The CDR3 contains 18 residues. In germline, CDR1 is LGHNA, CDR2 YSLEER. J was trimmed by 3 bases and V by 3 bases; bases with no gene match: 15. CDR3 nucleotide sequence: TGCGCCAGCAGCCACCATGAGACAGGGTTCGGCGGTACAGATACGCAGTATTTT. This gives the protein CASSHHETGFGGTDTQYF.

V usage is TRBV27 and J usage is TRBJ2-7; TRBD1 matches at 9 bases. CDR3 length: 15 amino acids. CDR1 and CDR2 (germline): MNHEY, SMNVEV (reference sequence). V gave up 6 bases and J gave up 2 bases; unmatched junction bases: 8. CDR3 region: CASRRPGQGTYEQYF. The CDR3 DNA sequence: TGTGCCAGCAGAAGACCGGGACAGGGCACCTACGAGCAGTACTTC.